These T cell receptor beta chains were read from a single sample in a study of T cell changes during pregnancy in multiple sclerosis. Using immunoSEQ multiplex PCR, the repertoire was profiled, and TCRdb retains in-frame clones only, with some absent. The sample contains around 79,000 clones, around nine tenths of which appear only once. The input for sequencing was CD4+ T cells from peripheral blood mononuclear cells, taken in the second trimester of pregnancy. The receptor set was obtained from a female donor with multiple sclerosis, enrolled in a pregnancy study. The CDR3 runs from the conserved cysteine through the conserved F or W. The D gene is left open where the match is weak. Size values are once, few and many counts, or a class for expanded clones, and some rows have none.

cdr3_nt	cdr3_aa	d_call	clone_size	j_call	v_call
TGTGCCAGCAGCGTAGGCCCAGGGGCGATCACTGAAGCTTTCTTT	CASSVGPGAITEAFF	NA	NA	TRBJ1-1	TRBV9
TGTGCCAGCAGCTTGGGACTCCACTACAATGAGCAGTTCTTC	CASSLGLHYNEQFF	NA	once	TRBJ2-1	TRBV7-9
TGTGCCAGCAGCTTGGAAGGGACTCTCCGCTCCCAAGAGACCCAGTACTTC	CASSLEGTLRSQETQYF	NA	NA	TRBJ2-5	TRBV7-9
TGTGCCAGCACTGGACAGGGGGCAAATCAGCCCCAGCATTTT	CASTGQGANQPQHF	TRBD1	NA	TRBJ1-5	TRBV6-1
TGTGCCAGCAGTTCCACAGTAGGCTCCTACAATGAGCAGTTCTTC	CASSSTVGSYNEQFF	NA	NA	TRBJ2-1	TRBV6-5
TGTGCCATCAAGCCGGGACAGGGAATGAATACGCAGTATTTT	CAIKPGQGMNTQYF	TRBD1	NA	TRBJ2-3	TRBV10-3
TGTGCCAGCAGTGAAGAGCAGGGGGTTGAAGCTTTCTTT	CASSEEQGVEAFF	TRBD1	NA	TRBJ1-1	TRBV2
TGTGCCAGCAGCCCTCAGGGGGAGGCGTCCTACAATGAGCAGTTCTTC	CASSPQGEASYNEQFF	NA	few	TRBJ2-1	TRBV5-4
TGTGCCAGCAGTGAGGTAGCGGGGCACTACGAGCAGTACTTC	CASSEVAGHYEQYF	TRBD2	few	TRBJ2-7	TRBV27
TGTGCCAGCAGTTTAAGGGGTGGGGAATTGAGGGAGACCCAGTACTTC	CASSLRGGELRETQYF	NA	NA	TRBJ2-5	TRBV27
TGTGCCATCTCAACCTCCGGGACTAGCGGGAGTACGCGTGAGACCCAGTACTTC	CAISTSGTSGSTRETQYF	TRBD2	NA	TRBJ2-5	TRBV28
TGTGCCAGCAGTTACGGGACAGGGAACAACTATGGCTACACCTTC	CASSYGTGNNYGYTF	TRBD1	NA	TRBJ1-2	TRBV6-6
TGTGCCAGCAGTTACACCGGGACAGGAATCACCGGGGAGCTGTTTTTT	CASSYTGTGITGELFF	TRBD1	NA	TRBJ2-2	TRBV6-5
TGCGCCAGCAGCCAACATCTGGGTAGCGGCGGCTACACCTTC	CASSQHLGSGGYTF	NA	NA	TRBJ1-2	TRBV4-3
TGTGCCAGCAGCCCCGACAGGGCTAATCAGCCCCAGCATTTT	CASSPDRANQPQHF	TRBD1	NA	TRBJ1-5	TRBV7-6
TGTGCCAGCAGTCTTGGGACTGGCTACACCGGGGAGCTGTTTTTT	CASSLGTGYTGELFF	NA	NA	TRBJ2-2	TRBV28
TGTGCCAGCAGCTTAGTGTTGAGGGGAGGACTGATCAATGAAGCTTTCTTT	CASSLVLRGGLINEAFF	NA	once	TRBJ1-1	TRBV7-9
TGTGCCAGCAGTCCCTTTAGAACCAGCGCCGGGGAGCTGTTTTTT	CASSPFRTSAGELFF	NA	NA	TRBJ2-2	TRBV6-6
TGCGCCAGCAGCCAACAAGGACAGGGATGGGGCTACACCTTC	CASSQQGQGWGYTF	TRBD1	NA	TRBJ1-2	TRBV4-1
TGTGCCACCGGGACAGAAATGAACTATGGCTACACCTTC	CATGTEMNYGYTF	TRBD1	NA	TRBJ1-2	TRBV6-1
TGCGCCAGCAGCCGGACTAGCGGGAGGTCTTCACACACCGGGGAGCTGTTTTTT	CASSRTSGRSSHTGELFF	TRBD2	NA	TRBJ2-2	TRBV5-1
TGTGCCAGTAGTATCCCTCCACAGGGGGCCTATGGCTACACCTTC	CASSIPPQGAYGYTF	TRBD1	NA	TRBJ1-2	TRBV19